A single sample is the source of the 24 T cell receptor beta chains below, sequenced in a study of T cell repertoires in cytomegalovirus infection. These receptors have no known antigen. TCRdb independently ran MiXCR on the reads; one entry per CDR3 protein. Counted here are around 570,000 distinct CDR3 sequences, roughly 43% occurring once; the ten biggest clones make up more than 40%. Sequenced material: cultured PBMCs, taken from culture after CMV antigen stimulation. These receptor sequences come from a human donor in good health (CMV status not recorded). Some clones in this sample may be carry-over from other donors' samples.

The CDR3 region is CATSMGMVYEQFF. The CDR3 DNA reads TGTGCCACCAGCATGGGGATGGTCTATGAGCAGTTCTTC. This chain uses TRBV15 with TRBJ2-1; D uncertain. V lost 4 bases, J lost 8 bases, and 12 bases lay in between. CDR3 length equals 13 residues. Germline lookup yields CDR1 LNHNV and CDR2 YYDKDF (reference sequence).

The chain employs TRBV10-3 and TRBJ2-1, with TRBD1 as a possible D gene (5 bases). This CDR3 comprises 13 residues. Germline V gene lookup returns CDR1 ENHRY and CDR2 SYGVKD. The V end was cut by 11 bases, the J end by 0 bases, with 11 bases between. The CDR3 loop is CASGSSSYNEQFF. The CDR3 bases are TGTGCCTCAGGGTCCAGCTCCTACAATGAGCAGTTCTTC.

J is TRBJ2-7 and V is TRBV6-2 or TRBV6-3, with 12 nucleotides matching TRBD2. CDR3 length: 14 amino acids. J was trimmed by 11 bases and V by 8 bases; bases with no gene match: 13. Germline V gene lookup returns CDR1 MNHEY and CDR2 SVGEGT. The CDR3 DNA follows: TGTGCCAGCTTTTCCGGACTAGCGGGAAAGGGAAAGTACTTC. Protein sequence: CASFSGLAGKGKYF.

This clonotype was counted ten times or more. This chain joins TRBV10-3 and TRBJ2-7; the match to TRBD2 covers 12 bases. The J segment lost 3 bases and the V segment lost 6 bases, leaving 6 bases of the junction unmatched. CDR1 and CDR2 (germline): ENHRY, SYGVKD. The CDR3 covers 15 residues. The CDR3 is CAIRTSLAGGYEQYF. CDR3 in DNA: TGTGCCATCAGGACTTCACTAGCGGGAGGCTACGAGCAGTACTTC.

This clonotype was seen only a few times. The rearrangement links TRBV6-1 to TRBJ2-7; D is undetermined. Germline lookup yields CDR1 MNHNS and CDR2 SASEGT. V was shortened by 0 bases and J by 0 bases, with 6 bases between the two germline ends. The length of the CDR3 is 14 residues. CDR3 residues: CASSEAGSSYEQYF. The CDR3 nucleotides are TGTGCCAGCAGTGAAGCCGGTAGCTCCTACGAGCAGTACTTC.

The gene calls are TRBV6-5 and TRBJ2-3; tentatively, D is TRBD2 (7 bases). Germline CDR1 and CDR2: MNHEY and SVGAGI. CDR3 length: 14 residues. The V end was cut by 7 bases, the J end by 4 bases, with 15 bases between. DNA of the CDR3: TGTGCCAGCACTCACGGCGGGGGCTCAGATACGCAGTATTTT. It encodes CASTHGGGSDTQYF.

The rearrangement links TRBV29-1 to TRBJ1-2; D uncertain. The CDR3 spans 13 residues. Germline CDR1 is SQVTM and CDR2 is ANQGSEA. The V gene lost 6 bases and the J gene lost 2 bases, with 13 bases spanning the gap. CDR3: CSVVGPQNYGYTF. The DNA of the CDR3 is TGCAGCGTCGTAGGGCCGCAAAACTATGGCTACACCTTC.

This clonotype was observed a handful of times. This rearrangement joins TRBV12-3 or TRBV12-4 to TRBJ2-1, with 8 bases matching TRBD2. V trimming: 7 bases; J trimming: 6 bases; junction bases outside the gene matches: 8. The length of the CDR3 is 14 residues. The CDR3 nucleotides are TGTGCCAGCACGACTAGCGCCTACGCCAATGAGCAGTTCTTC. It is translated as CASTTSAYANEQFF.

The V call is TRBV11-2, the J call TRBJ2-7; D is ambiguous. CDR1 is SGHAT and CDR2 is FQNNGV in the germline V gene. Deletions cut 1 base from V and 3 bases from J, with 10 bases between. The CDR3 extends over 14 amino acids. CDR3 sequence: CASSLGVRIYEQYF. The CDR3 DNA follows: TGTGCCAGCAGCTTAGGGGTTAGGATCTACGAGCAGTACTTC.

This clonotype came up many times. J is TRBJ1-3 and V is TRBV7-6; 7 positions match TRBD1. Trimming cost V 5 bases and J 0 bases; bases outside gene matches: 13. The germline CDR1 and CDR2 sequences are SGHVS and FNYEAQ. The CDR3 extends over 18 amino acids. The DNA of the CDR3 is TGTGCCAGCAGCAACAGACCCGGACAGGATGTCTCTGGAAACACCATATATTTT. It specifies CASSNRPGQDVSGNTIYF.

This sequence joins TRBV19 and TRBJ2-6; perhaps TRBD2 as D (6 bases). The germline CDR1 and CDR2 sequences are LNHDA and SQIVND (reference sequence). There are 17 residues in the CDR3. V was cut by 7 bases and J by 0 bases, with 16 bases left in between. CDR3 sequence: CASKRADLSSGANVLTF. The CDR3, as DNA: TGTGCCAGTAAGCGGGCAGACCTGAGCTCTGGGGCCAACGTCCTGACTTTC.

The chain joins TRBV4-1 to TRBJ1-3; D gene uncertain. Trimming pared 1 base from V and 1 base from J, leaving 14 bases between. There are 17 residues in the CDR3. Germline loops: CDR1 MGHRA, CDR2 YSYEKL. The CDR3 sequence: CASSQVGRGRSGNTIYF. The CDR3, as DNA: TGCGCCAGCAGCCAAGTGGGGAGAGGAAGATCTGGAAACACCATATATTTT.

This clonotype was detected a few times. J is TRBJ2-3 and V is TRBV7-6; 9 positions match TRBD2. The CDR3 loop spans 16 amino acids. V lost 6 bases and J lost 1; bases outside the gene matches: 8. Germline V gene sequence: CDR1 SGHVS, CDR2 FNYEAQ. The CDR3 nucleotides read TGTGCCAGCAGAAGGGTAGCGGGAGCGGGCACAGATACGCAGTATTTT. Protein sequence: CASRRVAGAGTDTQYF.

The V and J genes are TRBV12-3 or TRBV12-4 and TRBJ2-4; D remains ambiguous. This CDR3 spans 16 amino acids. Deletions cut 2 bases from V and 9 bases from J, with 20 bases between. CDR3 region: CASSLPGRPPKGIQYF. In DNA form, the CDR3 reads TGTGCCAGCAGTTTACCGGGTCGACCTCCCAAAGGCATTCAGTACTTC.

V usage is TRBV7-6 and J usage is TRBJ1-1; D call uncertain. The ends were cut back, 4 bases at V and 10 bases at J, with 16 bases in the middle. CDR1 SGHVS and CDR2 FNYEAQ come from the germline V gene. CDR3 length: 13 residues. CDR3 DNA sequence: TGTGCCAGCAGCTCCTCCCCCCTGCGGACAGCTTTCTTT. This encodes CASSSSPLRTAFF.

The chain carries TRBV6-5 and TRBJ1-1, with 8 nucleotides matching TRBD1. V lost 5 bases to trimming and J lost 0 bases; unmatched junction nucleotides: 2. The CDR3 has 14 residues. Germline V gene lookup returns CDR1 MNHEY and CDR2 SVGAGI. The CDR3 DNA reads TGTGCCAGCAGTCGGGGACAGGTGAACACTGAAGCTTTCTTT. It translates to CASSRGQVNTEAFF.

The gene calls are TRBV12-3 or TRBV12-4 and TRBJ2-1, with D hard to call. The CDR3 loop spans 13 amino acids. V was shortened by 7 bases and J by 6 bases, with 13 bases between the two germline ends. The CDR3 nucleotides read TGTGCCAGCACCCCGGATGGGATCAATGAGCAGTTCTTC. Translation gives CASTPDGINEQFF.

The J gene is TRBJ2-5, the V gene TRBV2; D may be TRBD2 (6 bases). CDR1 and CDR2 (germline): SNHLY, FYNNEI. Trimming left V 8 bases short and J 3 bases short, with 13 bases between. This CDR3 region has 13 residues. In DNA form, the CDR3 reads TGTGCCAGCTGTACCGGGAGAGAAGAGACCCAGTACTTC. Protein product: CASCTGREETQYF.

This clonotype appeared a few times. This rearrangement joins TRBV7-2 to TRBJ2-3, with no clear D. There are 14 residues in the CDR3. Germline loops: CDR1 SGHTA, CDR2 FQGNSA. Trimming removed 3 bases at V and 2 bases at J, with 9 bases between. DNA of the CDR3: TGTGCCAGCAGCTTGGCTAGATACACAGATACGCAGTATTTT. Amino acids: CASSLARYTDTQYF.

The V gene is TRBV2, the J gene TRBJ2-3; D unclear. The CDR3 contains 14 residues. CDR1 and CDR2 (germline): SNHLY, FYNNEI. V shed 8 bases and J shed 4 bases, with 16 bases lying between them. Here the CDR3 DNA reads TGTGCCAGCGGCGGCTCTTACCCAGCAGATACGCAGTATTTT. This sequence encodes CASGGSYPADTQYF.

V is TRBV6-2 or TRBV6-3 and J is TRBJ2-2, with TRBD1 identical over 8 bases. The CDR3 loop spans 14 amino acids. The trim removed 10 bases at V and 7 bases at J, leaving 11 bases unmatched. Germline lookup yields CDR1 MNHEY and CDR2 SVGEGT. CDR3 protein: CAISLTGGGGELFF. The CDR3 DNA follows: TGTGCCATCTCACTCACAGGGGGAGGCGGGGAGCTGTTTTTT.

This clonotype was seen more than once but under ten times. The chain uses TRBV7-2 and TRBJ1-2, with 7 bases identical to TRBD1. CDR3 size: 14 residues. Germline V lookup: CDR1 SGHTA, CDR2 FQGNSA. V lost 10 bases to trimming and J lost 4 bases; unmatched junction nucleotides: 12. The CDR3 loop reads CATVGTDGLYGYTF. CDR3 bases: TGTGCCACCGTGGGGACAGATGGGCTCTATGGCTACACCTTC. Filled out from reference TRBV7-2 and TRBJ1-2, the complete variable domain reads GAGVSQSPSNKVTEKGKDVELRCDPISGHTALYWYRQSLGQGLEFLIYFQGNSAPDKSGLPSDRFSAERTGGSVSTLTIQRTQQEDSAVYLCATVGTDGLYGYTFGSGTRLTVV.

This sequence joins TRBV4-2 and TRBJ2-1; 8 bases line up with TRBD2. Germline V gene lookup returns CDR1 LGHNA and CDR2 YNFKEQ. There are 14 residues in the CDR3. J lost 7 bases, V lost 4 bases, and 6 bases had no gene match. The CDR3 sequence: CASSPAGGGNEQFF. Here the CDR3 DNA reads TGTGCCAGCAGCCCCGCGGGCGGGGGGAATGAGCAGTTCTTC.

This sequence joins TRBV20-1 and TRBJ2-1; D is unclear. The CDR3 has 15 amino acids. Germline lookup yields CDR1 DFQATT and CDR2 SNEGSKA (reference sequence). V was pared by 0 bases and J by 6 bases, with 15 bases between. CDR3 sequence: CSARDRLGATNEQFF. CDR3 sequence (DNA): TGCAGTGCTAGAGATAGGCTAGGCGCCACCAATGAGCAGTTCTTC.